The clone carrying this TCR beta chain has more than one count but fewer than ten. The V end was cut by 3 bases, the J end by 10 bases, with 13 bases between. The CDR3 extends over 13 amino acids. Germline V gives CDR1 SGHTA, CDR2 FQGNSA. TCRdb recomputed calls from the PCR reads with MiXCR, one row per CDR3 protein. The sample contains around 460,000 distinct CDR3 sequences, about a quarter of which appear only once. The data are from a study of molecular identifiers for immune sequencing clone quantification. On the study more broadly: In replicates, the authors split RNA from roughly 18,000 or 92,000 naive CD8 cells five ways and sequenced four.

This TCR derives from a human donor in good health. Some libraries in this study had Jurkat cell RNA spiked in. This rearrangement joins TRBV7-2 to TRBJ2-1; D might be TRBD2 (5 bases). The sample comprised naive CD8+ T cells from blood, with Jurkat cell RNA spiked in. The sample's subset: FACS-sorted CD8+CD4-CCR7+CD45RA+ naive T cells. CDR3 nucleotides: TGTGCCAGCAGCTTGGGCGGACTGGGGGAGCAGTTCTTC. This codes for CASSLGGLGEQFF.